A selection of T cell receptor beta chains follows, all from one sample in a study of blood T cell repertoires in COVID-19. Data came from immunoSEQ multiplex PCR; TCRdb stores just in-frame clones and leaves some out. Found here are approximately 90,000 clones, 55% to 75% of them singletons; the top ten hold approximately 15%. Specimen: peripheral blood. Receptor source: an elderly woman with acute or convalescent COVID-19. Both conserved end residues are part of each CDR3. D genes are given only for firm matches. Not all rows give a size; the values are once, few, many and, for expanded clones, a class.

d_gene: TRBD2
abundance: .
j_gene: TRBJ2-3
v_gene: TRBV7-3
CDR3nt: TGTGCCAGCAGACAACTAGCGGGGGTTGGGCATACGCAGTATTTT
CDR3aa: CASRQLAGVGHTQYF

d_gene: .
abundance: .
j_gene: TRBJ2-7
v_gene: TRBV7-8
CDR3nt: TGTGCCAGCAGCCCCGCACTGAGCTCCTACGAGCAGTACTTC
CDR3aa: CASSPALSSYEQYF

d_gene: .
abundance: .
j_gene: TRBJ2-5
v_gene: TRBV5-1
CDR3nt: TGCGCCAGCAGCTTGGCGGGTGGCAGGGGACAAGAGACCCAGTACTTC
CDR3aa: CASSLAGGRGQETQYF

d_gene: TRBD2
abundance: .
j_gene: TRBJ2-1
v_gene: TRBV27
CDR3nt: TGTGCCAGCAGTTCCTCCGGACTAGCGGGGGGCCCCTCCTACAATGAGCAGTTCTTC
CDR3aa: CASSSSGLAGGPSYNEQFF

d_gene: TRBD1
abundance: .
j_gene: TRBJ1-6
v_gene: TRBV5-1
CDR3nt: TGCGCCAGCAGCCCAACTGTAGGGGGCGGTTATAATTCACCCCTCCACTTT
CDR3aa: CASSPTVGGGYNSPLHF

d_gene: .
abundance: .
j_gene: TRBJ2-3
v_gene: TRBV7-3
CDR3nt: TGTGCCAGCAGCTTTTCAGGCTATCCCACAGATACGCAGTATTTT
CDR3aa: CASSFSGYPTDTQYF

d_gene: TRBD1
abundance: .
j_gene: TRBJ2-1
v_gene: TRBV27
CDR3nt: TGTGCCAGCGGCACAAGACAGGGGGCCCTCAATGGGAATGAGCAGTTCTTC
CDR3aa: CASGTRQGALNGNEQFF

d_gene: .
abundance: .
j_gene: TRBJ2-1
v_gene: TRBV5-8
CDR3nt: TGTGCCAGCAGCCCCGGGACAAGAGGAAATGAGCAGTTCTTC
CDR3aa: CASSPGTRGNEQFF

d_gene: .
abundance: .
j_gene: TRBJ2-5
v_gene: TRBV5-6
CDR3nt: TGTGCCAGCAGCTTGGCCAGGACACAAAAAGAGACCCAGTACTTC
CDR3aa: CASSLARTQKETQYF

d_gene: .
abundance: .
j_gene: TRBJ1-1
v_gene: TRBV9
CDR3nt: TGTGCCAGCATAACGGGACAAACCTACTTAGGGATGAGTCGGCCTTGGAACACTGAAGCTTTCTTT
CDR3aa: CASITGQTYLGMSRPWNTEAFF

d_gene: .
abundance: few
j_gene: TRBJ2-1
v_gene: TRBV12-5
CDR3nt: TGTGCTAGTGGTACGGACCTAGCTGCCTGGGTCTACAATGAGCAGTTCTTC
CDR3aa: CASGTDLAAWVYNEQFF

d_gene: .
abundance: .
j_gene: TRBJ2-1
v_gene: TRBV11-2
CDR3nt: TGTGCCAGCAGCTTGGACTTCAGCTCCTACAATGAGCAGTTCTTC
CDR3aa: CASSLDFSSYNEQFF

d_gene: TRBD1
abundance: few
j_gene: TRBJ2-2
v_gene: TRBV11-2
CDR3nt: TGTGCCAGCAGCACGACAGGGCCCACCGGGGAGCTGTTTTTT
CDR3aa: CASSTTGPTGELFF

d_gene: TRBD1
abundance: .
j_gene: TRBJ1-2
v_gene: TRBV6-2/TRBV6-3
CDR3nt: TGTGCCAGCAGTTACAGGACAGGGGGTTTCTATGGCTACACCTTC
CDR3aa: CASSYRTGGFYGYTF

d_gene: .
abundance: .
j_gene: TRBJ1-5
v_gene: TRBV28
CDR3nt: TGTGCCAGCCATGGGAGGGACCAGCCCCAGCATTTT
CDR3aa: CASHGRDQPQHF

d_gene: .
abundance: .
j_gene: TRBJ1-1
v_gene: TRBV12-5
CDR3nt: TGTGCTAGTGGTTTGGTACGGGGGGTGGGGACCACTGAAGCTTTCTTT
CDR3aa: CASGLVRGVGTTEAFF

d_gene: TRBD1
abundance: .
j_gene: TRBJ2-1
v_gene: TRBV4-3
CDR3nt: TGCGCCAGCAGCCAAGAGGCGAACAGGGGAAGGGAGCAGTTCTTC
CDR3aa: CASSQEANRGREQFF

d_gene: TRBD1
abundance: .
j_gene: TRBJ1-1
v_gene: TRBV6-6
CDR3nt: TGTGCCAGCAGACCCGACAGGGAGGCTGAAGCTTTCTTT
CDR3aa: CASRPDREAEAFF

d_gene: TRBD2
abundance: .
j_gene: TRBJ2-5
v_gene: TRBV5-1
CDR3nt: TGCGCCAGCACCCTAGCGGGGGGTCCAGAGACCCAGTACTTC
CDR3aa: CASTLAGGPETQYF

d_gene: .
abundance: .
j_gene: TRBJ1-1
v_gene: TRBV18
CDR3nt: TGTGCCAGCTCACCTGAAGGAGGAAGCACTGAAGCTTTCTTT
CDR3aa: CASSPEGGSTEAFF

d_gene: .
abundance: .
j_gene: TRBJ2-1
v_gene: TRBV2
CDR3nt: TGTGCCAGCGGTCAGGGTCGGTTCTACAATGAGCAGTTCTTC
CDR3aa: CASGQGRFYNEQFF

d_gene: TRBD2
abundance: .
j_gene: TRBJ2-3
v_gene: TRBV6-5
CDR3nt: TGTGCCAGCAGAGTTAGCGGGGGGGCCTGGGATACGCAGTATTTT
CDR3aa: CASRVSGGAWDTQYF

d_gene: .
abundance: once
j_gene: TRBJ1-5
v_gene: TRBV6-2/TRBV6-3
CDR3nt: TGTGCCAGCAGTCCACCCTTAAGCCGAATAAATCAGCCCCAGCATTTT
CDR3aa: CASSPPLSRINQPQHF

d_gene: .
abundance: few
j_gene: TRBJ1-2
v_gene: TRBV2
CDR3nt: TGTGCCAGCAGTGTTGAGACAGCTGGCTACACCTTC
CDR3aa: CASSVETAGYTF

d_gene: TRBD1
abundance: .
j_gene: TRBJ2-7
v_gene: TRBV6-6
CDR3nt: TGTGCCAGCACCTCCGGACAGGGTAGATCCGAGCAGTACTTC
CDR3aa: CASTSGQGRSEQYF

d_gene: TRBD2
abundance: .
j_gene: TRBJ2-1
v_gene: TRBV9
CDR3nt: TGTGCCAGCAGCGTGGCCCCGGGACTAGCGGGCGATGGGCAGTTCTTC
CDR3aa: CASSVAPGLAGDGQFF

d_gene: TRBD1
abundance: few
j_gene: TRBJ2-5
v_gene: TRBV2
CDR3nt: TGTGCCAGCCGTCCCGGGACAGGGACCCAGTACTTC
CDR3aa: CASRPGTGTQYF

d_gene: .
abundance: .
j_gene: TRBJ1-5
v_gene: TRBV6-2/TRBV6-3
CDR3nt: TGTGCCAGCAGTTACTCGTGGGGCGGTCAGCCCCAGCATTTT
CDR3aa: CASSYSWGGQPQHF

d_gene: .
abundance: .
j_gene: TRBJ1-4
v_gene: TRBV4-2
CDR3nt: TGTGCCAGCAGCCAAGGTGGGCAAAATGAAAAACTGTTTTTT
CDR3aa: CASSQGGQNEKLFF

d_gene: .
abundance: few
j_gene: TRBJ1-3
v_gene: TRBV11-2
CDR3nt: TGTGCCAGCAAGATTAGCTCTGGAAACACCATATATTTT
CDR3aa: CASKISSGNTIYF

d_gene: TRBD1
abundance: few
j_gene: TRBJ1-4
v_gene: TRBV11-1
CDR3nt: TGTGCCAGCAGCTTTGGGGACAGGGCGGCTGAAAAACTGTTTTTT
CDR3aa: CASSFGDRAAEKLFF

d_gene: .
abundance: .
j_gene: TRBJ1-6
v_gene: TRBV7-2
CDR3nt: TGTGCCAGCAGCTTCTCTCCAACGGGGGTTAATTCACCCCTCCACTTT
CDR3aa: CASSFSPTGVNSPLHF

d_gene: TRBD1
abundance: .
j_gene: TRBJ1-6
v_gene: TRBV4-3
CDR3nt: TGCGCCAGCAGCCTAGCCGGGACAGACTCACCCCTCCACTTT
CDR3aa: CASSLAGTDSPLHF

d_gene: .
abundance: once
j_gene: TRBJ2-2
v_gene: TRBV11-3
CDR3nt: TGTGCCAGCAGCTTATCGGAGGGTCAGACGGGCGGGGAGCTGTTTTTT
CDR3aa: CASSLSEGQTGGELFF

d_gene: .
abundance: .
j_gene: TRBJ1-4
v_gene: TRBV9
CDR3nt: TGTGCCAGCAGCTTACGATCCGGGATCGCAACTAATGAAAAACTGTTTTTT
CDR3aa: CASSLRSGIATNEKLFF

d_gene: .
abundance: .
j_gene: TRBJ2-1
v_gene: TRBV7-9
CDR3nt: TGTGCCAGCAGCTCCAGACTGGTAGTGAGGGGGTTCAATGAGCAGTTCTTC
CDR3aa: CASSSRLVVRGFNEQFF

d_gene: .
abundance: .
j_gene: TRBJ1-1
v_gene: TRBV30
CDR3nt: TGTGCCTGGAGGACAGTGAACACTGAAGCTTTCTTT
CDR3aa: CAWRTVNTEAFF

d_gene: .
abundance: .
j_gene: TRBJ2-6
v_gene: TRBV27
CDR3nt: TGTGCCAGCAGCCTAAGATTCAGGGCCTCTGGGGCCAACGTCCTGACTTTC
CDR3aa: CASSLRFRASGANVLTF

d_gene: .
abundance: .
j_gene: TRBJ1-5
v_gene: TRBV24-1
CDR3nt: TGTGCCACCAGTGAAGACACGAATAGCAATCAGCCCCAGCATTTT
CDR3aa: CATSEDTNSNQPQHF

d_gene: TRBD1
abundance: .
j_gene: TRBJ1-1
v_gene: TRBV30
CDR3nt: TGTGCCTGGAGTATGAGACAGGGGGCCGCTGAAGCTTTCTTT
CDR3aa: CAWSMRQGAAEAFF

d_gene: .
abundance: .
j_gene: TRBJ1-1
v_gene: TRBV7-2
CDR3nt: TGTGCCAGCAGTAGGGGAACTGAAGCTTTCTTT
CDR3aa: CASSRGTEAFF

d_gene: .
abundance: .
j_gene: TRBJ2-3
v_gene: TRBV5-1
CDR3nt: TGCGCCAGCAGCTTAGGGGGACAACTCTCGGATACGCAGTATTTT
CDR3aa: CASSLGGQLSDTQYF

d_gene: TRBD2
abundance: .
j_gene: TRBJ2-5
v_gene: TRBV6-5
CDR3nt: TGTGCCAGCAGAATCTGGGGGGGGGAGACCCAGTACTTC
CDR3aa: CASRIWGGETQYF

d_gene: .
abundance: .
j_gene: TRBJ1-1
v_gene: TRBV27
CDR3nt: TGTGCCAGCTGGGGGCTGGCGACTGAAGCTTTCTTT
CDR3aa: CASWGLATEAFF

d_gene: .
abundance: .
j_gene: TRBJ1-1
v_gene: TRBV5-3
CDR3nt: TGTGCCAGAAGCTTCGGGGTGAACACTGAAGCTTTCTTT
CDR3aa: CARSFGVNTEAFF

d_gene: .
abundance: .
j_gene: TRBJ1-2
v_gene: TRBV7-8
CDR3nt: TGTGCCAGCAGCCCTCAATTAGGACAGTGGAGGAGTGACTATGGCTACACCTTC
CDR3aa: CASSPQLGQWRSDYGYTF

d_gene: .
abundance: .
j_gene: TRBJ1-2
v_gene: TRBV9
CDR3nt: TGTGCCAGCAGCACTGACAGGTGGAACTATGGCTACACCTTC
CDR3aa: CASSTDRWNYGYTF

d_gene: .
abundance: .
j_gene: TRBJ1-2
v_gene: TRBV4-3
CDR3nt: TGCGCCAGCAGCTTCTACCCCGCCGTAGGCTACACCTTC
CDR3aa: CASSFYPAVGYTF

d_gene: TRBD1
abundance: few
j_gene: TRBJ2-7
v_gene: TRBV2
CDR3nt: TGTGCCAGCAGTGACCCGGACAGGTCCCCTTCCTACGAGCAGTACTTC
CDR3aa: CASSDPDRSPSYEQYF

d_gene: TRBD2
abundance: .
j_gene: TRBJ2-5
v_gene: TRBV6-2/TRBV6-3
CDR3nt: TGTGCCAGCAGTAGACGCGGGGGGGTAGAGACCCAGTACTTC
CDR3aa: CASSRRGGVETQYF

d_gene: .
abundance: once
j_gene: TRBJ1-1
v_gene: TRBV20-1
CDR3nt: TGCAGTGCTAACAGGGAAACTGAAGCTTTCTTT
CDR3aa: CSANRETEAFF

d_gene: .
abundance: .
j_gene: TRBJ1-2
v_gene: TRBV7-3
CDR3nt: TGTGCCAGCAGCTTAATCTCTAACTATGGCTACACCTTC
CDR3aa: CASSLISNYGYTF